This passage covers 28 T cell receptor beta chains from one sample sequenced in a study of T-cell reconstitution after alpha-beta-depleted transplantation in children. The library targeted TCRbeta and was prepared with unique molecular identifiers. TCRdb redid the calling of the PCR reads with MiXCR, one entry per CDR3 protein. Among some 550,000 distinct CDR3 sequences, approximately 16% were seen once, and the ten largest hold more than 2.5%. Sequenced here: PBMCs from the stem cell graft donor, sampled from the stem cell graft. The receptors were gathered from a human donor who donated a stem cell graft to a child with acute lymphoblastic leukemia.

The chain links TRBV5-1 to TRBJ2-7, with 9 bases fitting TRBD1. The V gene's germline CDR1 is SGHRS and CDR2 YFSETQ. CDR3 size: 13 residues. The V segment lost 3 bases and the J segment 7 bases; nucleotides outside the gene matches: 5. The CDR3 spells CASSWDREREQYF. The CDR3, as DNA: TGCGCCAGCAGCTGGGACAGGGAACGAGAGCAGTACTTC.

This chain joins TRBV20-1 and TRBJ1-5; D not resolved. This CDR3 spans 13 amino acids. V shed 5 bases and J shed 3 bases, with 11 bases lying between them. Germline V gene data show CDR1 as DFQATT and CDR2 as SNEGSKA (reference sequence). CDR3 amino acids: CSAGFTLNQPQHF. The DNA of the CDR3 is TGCAGTGCTGGATTCACGCTCAATCAGCCCCAGCATTTT.

This clonotype appeared a few times. The CDR3 DNA is TGTGCCAGCTCACCCTTGGGAACAGATACGCAGTATTTT. It specifies CASSPLGTDTQYF. This chain connects TRBV18 to TRBJ2-3; D not certain. CDR1 and CDR2 from the germline V gene are KGHSH and LQKENI. Trimming took off 3 bases at V and 3 bases at J, with 7 bases between the two ends. This CDR3 contains 13 residues.

The chain combines TRBV6-5 with TRBJ1-4; TRBD1 might be the D (5 bases). Between the trimmed V and J ends, which lost 3 bases and 8 bases, there was a span of 10 bases. Germline V gene sequence: CDR1 MNHEY, CDR2 SVGAGI. The CDR3 extends over 13 amino acids. The CDR3 DNA reads TGTGCCAGCAGTTATCCCGGGGCGGAAAAACTGTTTTTT. This sequence encodes CASSYPGAEKLFF.

This clonotype has more than one count but fewer than ten. The CDR3 DNA follows: TGTGCCAGCAGCTTGGGAAGGCGGCAGTTCTCCTCTGGGGCCAACGTCCTGACTTTC. Protein sequence: CASSLGRRQFSSGANVLTF. V gene TRBV11-1 combines with J gene TRBJ2-6; D remains unclear. Between the trimmed V and J ends, which lost 3 bases and 0 bases, there was a span of 18 bases. The CDR3 runs 19 residues. The germline gives CDR1 SGHAT, CDR2 FQDESV (reference sequence).

There are a few counts of this clonotype. The chain employs TRBV25-1 and TRBJ2-3; 7 bases map to TRBD2. Germline values: CDR1 MGHDK, CDR2 SYGVNS. V lost 4 bases and J lost 5; bases outside the gene matches: 21. The CDR3 consists of 19 residues. The CDR3 nucleotides read TGTGCCAGCAGTGGAACTGGGGGGGGAGGGCGGGGTGGGGGAGATACGCAGTATTTT. This sequence encodes CASSGTGGGGRGGGDTQYF. The full variable domain, rest sourced from reference TRBV25-1 and TRBJ2-3, is EADIYQTPRYLVIGTGKKITLECSQTMGHDKMYWYQQDPGMELHLIHYSYGVNSTEKGDLSSESTVSRIRTEHFPLTLESARPSHTSQYLCASSGTGGGGRGGGDTQYFGPGTRLTVL.

The chain couples TRBV28 to TRBJ2-7; the D is unclear. The CDR3 is 16 residues long. Germline-derived CDR1 and CDR2 are MDHEN and SYDVKM. V gave up 3 bases and J gave up 12 bases, with 27 bases separating them. The CDR3 DNA is TGTGCCAGCAGTTTGTGGACCCCCGGGCGGCCCACCGGTTCGTACTTC. As protein: CASSLWTPGRPTGSYF.

This clonotype was recorded at least ten times. The genes are TRBV5-1 and TRBJ1-5, with D hard to call. The CDR3 is 15 amino acids. Germline V CDR1 and CDR2: SGHRS, YFSETQ. V shed 0 bases and J shed 4 bases, with 11 bases lying between them. The CDR3 here is CASSLEGYGNQPQHF. Here the CDR3 DNA reads TGCGCCAGCAGCTTGGAGGGTTATGGGAATCAGCCCCAGCATTTT. The entire variable domain, with the rest obtained from reference TRBV5-1 and TRBJ1-5, is as follows: KAGVTQTPRYLIKTRGQQVTLSCSPISGHRSVSWYQQTPGQGLQFLFEYFSETQRNKGNFPGRFSGRQFSNSRSEMNVSTLELGDSALYLCASSLEGYGNQPQHFGDGTRLSIL.

Only one count was recorded for this clonotype. The chain has TRBV12-3 or TRBV12-4 and TRBJ2-5; the match to TRBD2 covers 9 bases. CDR3 length equals 17 residues. V was clipped by 2 bases and J by 5 bases; unmatched bases: 12. The CDR3 region is CASSLIGGRGSGETQYF. The CDR3 bases are TGTGCCAGCAGTTTAATTGGCGGGAGGGGGAGTGGGGAGACCCAGTACTTC.

This clonotype was counted between two and nine times. The chain joins TRBV6-8 to TRBJ1-5; 8 bases are shared with TRBD1. The V segment lost 5 bases and the J segment 5 bases; nucleotides outside the gene matches: 5. The CDR3 extends over 14 amino acids. Per the germline V gene, CDR1 is MNHGY and CDR2 is SAAAGT. The CDR3 protein is CASSVDRGHQPQHF. The CDR3 DNA reads as TGTGCCAGCAGTGTCGACAGGGGCCATCAGCCCCAGCATTTT.

V is TRBV7-3 and J is TRBJ1-1, with D possibly matching TRBD1 (6 bases). The V end was cut by 1 base, the J end by 4 bases, with 13 bases between. The CDR3 contains 15 residues. In germline, CDR1 is SGHTA, CDR2 FQGTGA. The DNA of the CDR3 is TGTGCCAGCAGCTTAAGGAGGGGGGACGGCACTGAAGCTTTCTTT. The encoded protein is CASSLRRGDGTEAFF.

This clonotype has a handful of counts. The V call is TRBV6-2 or TRBV6-3, the J call TRBJ2-7; maybe TRBD2 (5 bases). Deletions cut 5 bases from V and 4 bases from J, with 18 bases between. Germline V gene sequence: CDR1 MNHEY, CDR2 SVGEGT. The CDR3 contains 15 residues. The DNA of the CDR3 is TGTGCCAGCAGTCACGCCCGCGGGTCACCGTACGAGCAGTACTTC. Its protein is CASSHARGSPYEQYF.

J is TRBJ2-1 and V is TRBV7-9; perhaps TRBD1 as D (6 bases). CDR3 length: 16 residues. Germline V gene lookup returns CDR1 SEHNR and CDR2 FQNEAQ (reference sequence). Trimming took 6 bases from V and 3 from J, leaving 18 bases between them. The CDR3 protein is CASSSDRIIYYNEQFF. The CDR3 DNA follows: TGTGCCAGCAGTTCCGACAGGATAATATACTACAATGAGCAGTTCTTC.

A few counts support this clonotype. CDR3 DNA sequence: TGCGCCAGCAGCTTGGAGGCAGTCTACACTGAAGCTTTCTTT. Amino acids: CASSLEAVYTEAFF. V usage is TRBV5-1 and J usage is TRBJ1-1; D is uncertain. The germline CDR1 and CDR2 sequences are SGHRS and YFSETQ. The CDR3 contains 14 residues. V lost 0 bases and J lost 3, with 9 bases in between.

The chain is built from TRBV5-1 and TRBJ2-7; TRBD1 is a possible D gene (6 bases). The CDR3 length is 15 residues. Germline CDR1 SGHRS, CDR2 YFSETQ. V lost 6 bases and J 3 bases, leaving 19 bases between the germline ends. The CDR3 sequence: CASMPSGTRNYEQYF. In DNA form, the CDR3 reads TGCGCCAGCATGCCCTCCGGGACACGAAACTACGAGCAGTACTTC. The whole variable domain, filled in from reference TRBV5-1 and TRBJ2-7, reads KAGVTQTPRYLIKTRGQQVTLSCSPISGHRSVSWYQQTPGQGLQFLFEYFSETQRNKGNFPGRFSGRQFSNSRSEMNVSTLELGDSALYLCASMPSGTRNYEQYFGPGTRLTVT.

This clonotype turned up a few times. This chain connects TRBV20-1 to TRBJ2-7, with 12 bases identical to TRBD2. CDR3 size: 13 residues. V lost 5 bases, J lost 13 bases, and 12 bases stayed unmatched. Germline assignment: CDR1 DFQATT and CDR2 SNEGSKA (reference sequence). The CDR3 spells CSAVNLAGGPCYF. CDR3 coding DNA: TGCAGTGCTGTGAACCTAGCGGGAGGGCCTTGTTACTTC.

This chain connects TRBV12-3 or TRBV12-4 to TRBJ1-5, with D possibly being TRBD1 (6 bases). The CDR3 is 12 amino acids. V was trimmed by 7 bases and J by 9 bases, leaving 13 bases between them. Written as DNA, the CDR3 is TGTGCCAGCACTTTGGGGGGGCCGCCCCAGCATTTT. Translated, it gives CASTLGGPPQHF.

The CDR3 bases are TGTGCCAGCAGTTTCACCCCCCAGAAGCAGAACACAGATACGCAGTATTTT. Encoded protein: CASSFTPQKQNTDTQYF. This chain links TRBV12-3 or TRBV12-4 with TRBJ2-3; unclear D gene. Trimming cost V 3 bases and J 2 bases, with 18 bases left between them. This CDR3 has 17 residues.

Remarks on this clonotype: An end of the junction differs from the germline gene, which may be a read error. The genes are TRBV5-1 and TRBJ1-2, with 7 bases that match TRBD1. Germline lookup yields CDR1 SGHRS and CDR2 YFSETQ. The CDR3 has 12 residues. The CDR3, as DNA: TGTGCCAGCAGCTGGACAGGCTATGGCTACACCTTC. Translated: CASSWTGYGYTF.

V gene TRBV15 combines with J gene TRBJ1-1; D gene ambiguous. Germline assignment: CDR1 LNHNV and CDR2 YYDKDF (reference sequence). Trimming removed 4 bases from V and 5 bases from J, with 5 bases in between. There are 11 residues in the CDR3. The CDR3 DNA reads TGTGCCACCAGCATTGGGACTGAAGCTTTCTTT. As protein: CATSIGTEAFF.

The chain employs TRBV7-9 and TRBJ2-1, with 9 nucleotides matching TRBD2. The trim removed 6 bases at V and 4 bases at J, leaving 10 bases unmatched. The CDR3 is 16 residues long. The germline gives CDR1 SEHNR, CDR2 FQNEAQ (reference sequence). The CDR3 DNA sequence: TGTGCCAGCAGGGGGTTAGCGGGAGTAAGTTACAATGAGCAGTTCTTC. Translation: CASRGLAGVSYNEQFF.

The chain links TRBV20-1 to TRBJ2-1; 13 bases line up with TRBD2. The CDR3 consists of 14 residues. Germline V CDR1 and CDR2: DFQATT, SNEGSKA (reference sequence). J lost 6 bases, V lost 5 bases, and 4 bases had no gene match. The CDR3 spells CSAVGLAGVNEQFF. CDR3 nucleotides: TGCAGTGCTGTCGGACTAGCGGGGGTCAATGAGCAGTTCTTC.

The chain has TRBV19 and TRBJ2-2, with 9 bases identical to TRBD2. CDR1 and CDR2 from the germline V gene are LNHDA and SQIVND (reference sequence). V shed 4 bases, J shed 5 bases, and the junction held 11 bases outside the gene matches. CDR3 size: 17 residues. The CDR3 spells CASSTGSGLAGTGELFF. The CDR3 nucleotides read TGTGCCAGTAGTACGGGATCGGGGCTAGCGGGAACCGGGGAGCTGTTTTTT.

The J gene is TRBJ1-6, the V gene TRBV18; TRBD1 matches at 8 bases. The CDR3 loop spans 13 amino acids. CDR1 is KGHSH and CDR2 is LQKENI in the germline V gene. The ends lost 6 bases at V and 8 bases at J; junction bases unmatched: 3. The CDR3 coding sequence is TGTGCCAGCTCGCCGGACAGGGATTCACCCCTCCACTTT. Amino acid sequence: CASSPDRDSPLHF.

This clonotype showed up just once. The chain joins TRBV7-2 to TRBJ2-6; 8 bases line up with TRBD1. CDR1 is SGHTA, CDR2 FQGNSA, per germline. The CDR3 consists of 17 residues. With 4 bases clipped from V and 2 bases from J, the junction kept 7 bases outside the gene matches. CDR3 DNA sequence: TGTGCCAGCAGCTCCAGGGGGCGCGACGCTGGGGCCAACGTCCTGACTTTC. It yields the protein CASSSRGRDAGANVLTF.

This clonotype was found a few times. The V gene is TRBV7-9, the J gene TRBJ2-3, with 9 bases identical to TRBD2. Germline V gene sequence: CDR1 SEHNR, CDR2 FQNEAQ (reference sequence). With V trimmed by 5 bases and J by 6 bases, 9 bases remained unmatched. The CDR3 contains 15 residues. CDR3 nucleotides: TGTGCCAGCAGCCCGGGACTAGCTAAAGGGGATACGCAGTATTTT. Translating gives CASSPGLAKGDTQYF.

The rearrangement uses TRBV12-3 or TRBV12-4 and TRBJ2-1, with 10 nucleotides matching TRBD2. This CDR3 contains 15 residues. J lost 3 bases, V lost 6 bases, and 5 bases had no gene match. Written as DNA, the CDR3 is TGTGCCAGCAGCCAGTGGACTAGCGGCTACAATGAGCAGTTCTTC. Translating it yields CASSQWTSGYNEQFF.

The V and J genes are TRBV9 and TRBJ2-3; D uncertain. CDR3 length: 16 amino acids. The V gene's germline CDR1 is SGDLS and CDR2 YYNGEE. V was pared by 0 bases and J by 3 bases, with 14 bases between. CDR3 protein: CASSVGGVGGTDTQYF. CDR3 sequence (DNA): TGTGCCAGCAGCGTAGGGGGTGTTGGCGGAACAGATACGCAGTATTTT.